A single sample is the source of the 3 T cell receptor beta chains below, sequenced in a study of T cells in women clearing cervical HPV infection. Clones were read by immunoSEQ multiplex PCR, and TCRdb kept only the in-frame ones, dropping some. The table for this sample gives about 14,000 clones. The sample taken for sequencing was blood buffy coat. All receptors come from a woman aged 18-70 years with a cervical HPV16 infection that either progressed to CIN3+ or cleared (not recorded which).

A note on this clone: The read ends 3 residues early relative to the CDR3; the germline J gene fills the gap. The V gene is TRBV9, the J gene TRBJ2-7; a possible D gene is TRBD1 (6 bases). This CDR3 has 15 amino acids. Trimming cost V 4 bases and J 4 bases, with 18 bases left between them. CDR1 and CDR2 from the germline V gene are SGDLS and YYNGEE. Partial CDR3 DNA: TGTGCCAGCAGCCCGGGACACAACAAGAGATACGAG. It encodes CASSPGHNKRYE. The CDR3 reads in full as CASSPGHNKRYEQYF.

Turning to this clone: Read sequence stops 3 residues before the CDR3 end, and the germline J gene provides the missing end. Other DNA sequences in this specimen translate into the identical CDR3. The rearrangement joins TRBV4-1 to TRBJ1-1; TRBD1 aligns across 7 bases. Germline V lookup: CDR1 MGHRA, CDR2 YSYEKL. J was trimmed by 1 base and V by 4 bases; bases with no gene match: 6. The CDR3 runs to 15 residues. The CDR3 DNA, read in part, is TGCGCCAGCAGCCGGGAAGGGACAGCGAACACTGAA. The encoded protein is CASSREGTANTE. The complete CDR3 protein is CASSREGTANTEAFF.

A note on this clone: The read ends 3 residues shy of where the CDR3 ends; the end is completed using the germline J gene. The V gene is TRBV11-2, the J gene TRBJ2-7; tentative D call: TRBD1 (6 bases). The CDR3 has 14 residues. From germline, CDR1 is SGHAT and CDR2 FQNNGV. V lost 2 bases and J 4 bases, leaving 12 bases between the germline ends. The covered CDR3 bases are TGTGCCAGCAGCTTACTGCGGACAGCTTACGAG. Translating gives CASSLLRTAYE. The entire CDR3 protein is CASSLLRTAYEQYF.